This T cell receptor beta chain came from a study of shared clonotypes between healthy human individuals. Study outcomes and limitations: Naive CD4 clonotype sharing across several donors was roughly 5%. Researchers sampled only blood; tissue repertoires likely differ. Compared with clonotypes that all four donors shared, non-shared clonotypes had lower generation probabilities.

This table comes from immunoSEQ multiplex PCR, and its TCRdb copy is limited to in-frame clones, with some not included. The data show about 2,200,000 clones, 93% seen once. To note about this clone: The antigen remains unidentified.

There are 9 residues in the CDR3. Germline V gives CDR1 DFQATT, CDR2 SNEGSKA (reference sequence). The V gene lost 5 bases and the J gene lost 7 bases, with 3 bases spanning the gap. CD45RO negativity and positive selection for CCR7 defined naive CD8 cells, a population that excluded terminally differentiated effector memory CD45RA+ cells. This rearrangement joins TRBV20-1 to TRBJ2-1; D is undetermined. This TCR derives from a man aged 18 to 30 in good health. Some clones in this sample may be carry-over from other donors' samples. The specimen was naive CD8+ T cells from PBMCs. CDR3: CSAPNEQFF. As DNA, the CDR3 is TGCAGTGCTCCTAATGAGCAGTTCTTC.